A single sample gave rise to the 2 T cell receptor beta chains below, sequenced in a study of blood T cell repertoires in COVID-19. Profiled with immunoSEQ multiplex PCR; TCRdb holds only in-frame clones, not every one. The sample shows approximately 470,000 clones, 75% to 90% of them seen only once. Sequences were obtained from peripheral blood. The receptors originated from a human donor in a cohort sampled during active COVID-19.

This clone was observed once. This chain joins TRBV9 and TRBJ2-7, with 10 bases identical to TRBD2. CDR1 SGDLS and CDR2 YYNGEE come from the germline V gene. The CDR3 runs to 16 residues. Trimming removed 2 bases from V and 3 bases from J; junction bases left unmatched: 8. In DNA, the CDR3 is TGTGCCAGCAGCGTCGGGGGGACTAGCGTTTTCTACGAGCAGTACTTC. It yields the protein CASSVGGTSVFYEQYF. Full variable domain (outside the CDR3, taken from reference TRBV9 and TRBJ2-7): DSGVTQTPKHLITATGQRVTLRCSPRSGDLSVYWYQQSLDQGLQFLIQYYNGEERAKGNILERFSAQQFPDLHSELNLSSLELGDSALYFCASSVGGTSVFYEQYFGPGTRLTVT.

The J gene is TRBJ2-2, the V gene TRBV2; possibly TRBD2 for D (5 bases). V lost 1 base and J lost 4, with 25 bases in between. The CDR3 is made up of 20 amino acids. Germline lookup yields CDR1 SNHLY and CDR2 FYNNEI. Written as DNA, the CDR3 is TGTGCCAGCAGTGAAGGAGGGCACGGTTCAAACTCGGAAGGCACCGGGGAGCTGTTTTTT. It specifies CASSEGGHGSNSEGTGELFF. Using reference TRBV2 and TRBJ2-2 for the parts outside the CDR3, the full variable domain is EPEVTQTPSHQVTQMGQEVILRCVPISNHLYFYWYRQILGQKVEFLVSFYNNEISEKSEIFDDQFSVERPDGSNFTLKIRSTKLEDSAMYFCASSEGGHGSNSEGTGELFFGEGSRLTVL.